Following are 4 T cell receptor beta chains from one sample sequenced in a study of technical replicates of blood from a few donors. Method: immunoSEQ multiplex PCR; TCRdb's copy keeps in-frame clones and lacks some. The sample consists of approximately 81,000 clones, around 95% of them appearing once. The sequenced sample consisted of T cells isolated from PBMCs. These receptors were taken from a human donor in good health.

The V gene is TRBV15, the J gene TRBJ2-7; 12 bases align to TRBD2. Germline-derived CDR1 and CDR2 are LNHNV and YYDKDF (reference sequence). The length of the CDR3 is 16 residues. The V gene end was trimmed by 0 bases and the J gene end by 4 bases; junction bases not matched to a gene: 4. CDR3 coding DNA: TGTGCCACCAGCAGAGATGCGACTAGCGGGAGTTACGAGCAGTACTTC. Its translation is CATSRDATSGSYEQYF.

The rearrangement joins TRBV10-3 to TRBJ1-5; a possible D gene is TRBD1 (6 bases). CDR1 is ENHRY and CDR2 is SYGVKD in the germline V gene. There are 13 residues in the CDR3. Trimming took 6 bases from V and 5 from J, leaving 11 bases between them. The CDR3 DNA is TGTGCCATCAGCCAGGACAGAGATCAGCCCCAGCATTTT. Translating it yields CAISQDRDQPQHF.

V is TRBV28 and J is TRBJ2-5, with TRBD2 matching over 7 bases. Germline CDR1 MDHEN, CDR2 SYDVKM. J lost 0 bases, V lost 0 bases, and 4 bases had no gene match. CDR3 size: 16 residues. The CDR3 reads CASSLWGGSNQETQYF. Written as DNA, the CDR3 is TGTGCCAGCAGTTTATGGGGGGGGTCAAACCAAGAGACCCAGTACTTC.

The genes are TRBV19 and TRBJ2-1; 7 nucleotides agree with TRBD2. The CDR3 has 17 residues. The germline V gene has CDR1 LNHDA and CDR2 SQIVND (reference sequence). V dropped 3 bases and J dropped 5; count of bases not matched to a gene: 13. The CDR3 DNA follows: TGTGCCAGTAGTATTATCTTACTAGCGTACATACACAATGAGCAGTTCTTC. Translated, it gives CASSIILLAYIHNEQFF.